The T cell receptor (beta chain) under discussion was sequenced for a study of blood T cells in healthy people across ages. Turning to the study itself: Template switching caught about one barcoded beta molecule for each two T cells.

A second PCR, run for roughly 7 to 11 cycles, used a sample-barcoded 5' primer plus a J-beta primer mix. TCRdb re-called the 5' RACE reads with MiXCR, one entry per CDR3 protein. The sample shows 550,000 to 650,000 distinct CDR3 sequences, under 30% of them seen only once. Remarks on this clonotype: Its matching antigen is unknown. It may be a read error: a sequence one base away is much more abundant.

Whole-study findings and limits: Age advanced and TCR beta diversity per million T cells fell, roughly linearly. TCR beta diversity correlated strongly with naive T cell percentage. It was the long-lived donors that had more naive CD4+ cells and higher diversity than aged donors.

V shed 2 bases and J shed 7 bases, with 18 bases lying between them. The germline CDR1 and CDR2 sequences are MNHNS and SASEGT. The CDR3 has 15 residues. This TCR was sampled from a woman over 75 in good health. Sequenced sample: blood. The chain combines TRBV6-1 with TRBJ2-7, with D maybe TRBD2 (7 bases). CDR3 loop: CASSEMGGRREEQYF. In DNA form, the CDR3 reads TGTGCCAGCAGTGAAATGGGGGGGCGGAGAGAAGAGCAGTACTTC.